Each of the 12 T cell receptor beta chains below was sequenced from the same sample in a study of cytomegalovirus exposure and HLA in healthy donors. PCR used 60 Vbeta primers and 13 Jbeta primers. TCRdb keeps only in-frame clones here, not all; method: immunoSEQ multiplex PCR. The profile shows about 150,000 clones, about 83% of them singletons. Material: PBMCs. The source is a man aged 35 to 55 in good health and CMV-seropositive.

This chain connects TRBV7-3 to TRBJ2-2; 13 bases are shared with TRBD2. The germline CDR1 and CDR2 sequences are SGHTA and FQGTGA. The junction had 1 base not matched to a gene; V was cut back by 8 bases and J by 7 bases. The CDR3 runs to 13 residues. Here the CDR3 DNA reads TGTGCCAGCCGGACTAGCGGGAGCGGGGAGCTGTTTTTT. This codes for CASRTSGSGELFF.

This sequence joins TRBV6-4 and TRBJ2-1; TRBD1 aligns across 7 bases. This CDR3 is 13 amino acids long. The V gene's germline CDR1 is MRHNA and CDR2 SNTAGT. Losses at the gene ends were 3 bases for V and 11 bases for J; bases not matched to a gene: 7. The CDR3 DNA is TGTGCCAGCAGTGATATAACAGGGGCGCAGCAGTTCTTC. Protein product: CASSDITGAQQFF.

This sequence joins TRBV5-4 and TRBJ2-1; 7 bases align to TRBD1. This CDR3 has 14 amino acids. Trimming cost V 3 bases and J 6 bases; bases outside gene matches: 6. Germline CDR1 and CDR2: SGHNT and YYREEE (reference sequence). The CDR3, as DNA: TGTGCCAGCAGCTCCCGGGACAGTGTCAATGAGCAGTTCTTC. This codes for CASSSRDSVNEQFF.

Worth noting for this clone: An end of the junction does not agree with germline; a read error may underlie this. Other DNA sequences in the same sample also yield this CDR3. The gene calls are TRBV29-1 and TRBJ2-5, with a tentative D call TRBD1 (7 bases). Germline V gives CDR1 SQVTM, CDR2 ANQGSEA. This CDR3 contains 12 residues. The CDR3 loop reads CSVQGGEETQYF. DNA of the CDR3: TGCAGCGTTCAGGGGGGAGAAGAGACTCAGTACTTC.

V is TRBV18 and J is TRBJ1-2; the D is unclear. Trimming removed 3 bases at V and 2 bases at J, with 10 bases between. The length of the CDR3 is 14 residues. Per the germline V gene, CDR1 is KGHSH and CDR2 is LQKENI. The DNA of the CDR3 is TGTGCCAGCTCACCCGAGCGTCTAAACTATGGCTACACCTTC. It codes for CASSPERLNYGYTF. The variable domain in full, completed from reference TRBV18 and TRBJ1-2, reads NAGVMQNPRHLVRRRGQEARLRCSPMKGHSHVYWYRQLPEEGLKFMVYLQKENIIDESGMPKERFSAEFPKEGPSILRIQQVVRGDSAAYFCASSPERLNYGYTFGSGTRLTVV.

V is TRBV5-6 and J is TRBJ2-7; 8 nucleotides line up with TRBD1. CDR1 SGHDT and CDR2 YYEEEE come from the germline V gene. The CDR3 loop spans 14 amino acids. V dropped 2 bases and J dropped 3; count of bases not matched to a gene: 4. This chain's CDR3 is CASSFTGTGYEQYF. Written as DNA, the CDR3 is TGTGCCAGCAGCTTTACCGGGACAGGCTACGAGCAGTACTTC.

V is TRBV18 and J is TRBJ1-1; TRBD1 matches 7 bases. The CDR3 runs to 14 residues. From germline, CDR1 is KGHSH and CDR2 LQKENI. V lost 3 bases, J lost 1 base, and 2 bases stayed unmatched. In nucleotides, the CDR3 is TGTGCCAGCTCACCGGGACAGAAGAACACTGAAGCTTTCTTT. Its translation is CASSPGQKNTEAFF. Full variable domain (missing parts from reference TRBV18 and TRBJ1-1): NAGVMQNPRHLVRRRGQEARLRCSPMKGHSHVYWYRQLPEEGLKFMVYLQKENIIDESGMPKERFSAEFPKEGPSILRIQQVVRGDSAAYFCASSPGQKNTEAFFGQGTRLTVV.

V and J are TRBV19 and TRBJ1-5; D is undetermined. Germline CDR1 LNHDA, CDR2 SQIVND (reference sequence). The germline V and J ends were trimmed by 7 bases and 3 bases, with 13 bases remaining between them. The CDR3 extends over 14 amino acids. The CDR3 region has the DNA TGTGCCAGTACCTCCGGCGGAATCAATCAGCCCCAGCATTTT. Translating gives CASTSGGINQPQHF. Full variable domain (remainder filled in from reference TRBV19 and TRBJ1-5): DGGITQSPKYLFRKEGQNVTLSCEQNLNHDAMYWYRQDPGQGLRLIYYSQIVNDFQKGDIAEGYSVSREKKESFPLTVTSAQKNPTAFYLCASTSGGINQPQHFGDGTRLSIL.

The J gene is TRBJ2-7, the V gene TRBV5-1, with unresolved D. V lost 2 bases, J lost 5 bases, and 14 bases lay in between. Germline V lookup: CDR1 SGHRS, CDR2 YFSETQ. This CDR3 has 14 amino acids. The CDR3 nucleotides are TGCGCCAGCAGCTTCCTCGGGTACATCAACGAGCAGTACTTC. Translated, it gives CASSFLGYINEQYF.

The rearrangement uses TRBV7-6 and TRBJ2-7; 7 bases are shared with TRBD2. J gave up 7 bases and V 0 bases, and 3 bases lay outside the gene matches. This CDR3 comprises 13 residues. CDR1 is SGHVS, CDR2 FNYEAQ, per germline. The CDR3 reads CASSLAEGGEQYF. CDR3 bases: TGTGCCAGCAGCTTAGCGGAGGGAGGGGAGCAGTACTTC.

This clone was counted a single time. The chain has TRBV7-2 and TRBJ2-5; the D gene is possibly TRBD1 (5 bases). Germline-derived CDR1 and CDR2 are SGHTA and FQGNSA. Trimming removed 7 bases from V and 2 bases from J, with 17 bases in between. This CDR3 has 15 amino acids. The chain's CDR3 is CASTLRGLGQETQYF. For the CDR3, the DNA is TGTGCCAGCACCCTTAGGGGCTTGGGGCAAGAGACCCAGTACTTC.

V and J are TRBV4-3 and TRBJ2-2; no firm D call. V lost 4 bases and J 0 bases, leaving 6 bases between the germline ends. The V gene's germline CDR1 is LGHNA and CDR2 YSLEER. This CDR3 region has 14 residues. The CDR3 DNA reads as TGCGCCAGCAGCCCGTCCCCGAACACCGGGGAGCTGTTTTTT. Translation gives CASSPSPNTGELFF.